These 26 T cell receptor beta chains share one sample of origin, sequenced in a study of early T cells in non-severe SARS-CoV-2 infection. Using its own MiXCR run on the 5' RACE reads, TCRdb lists one record per CDR3 protein. Among some 30,000 distinct CDR3 sequences listed, under 5% were seen once. Sequencing used whole blood. The receptor set was obtained from an adult who was a healthcare worker with PCR-confirmed SARS-CoV-2 infection or an uninfected control (not recorded which).

This clonotype came up many times. This chain connects TRBV12-3 or TRBV12-4 to TRBJ1-4; D ambiguous. The CDR3 has 14 amino acids. V was clipped by 11 bases and J by 3 bases, with 16 bases between them. The CDR3 reads CASSKRIANEKLFF. The CDR3 coding sequence is TGTGCCTCCTCTAAACGGATTGCTAATGAAAAACTGTTTTTT.

This clonotype has a handful of counts. The chain employs TRBV5-1 and TRBJ2-3; tentatively, D is TRBD2 (7 bases). From germline, CDR1 is SGHRS and CDR2 YFSETQ. There are 16 residues in the CDR3. V was shortened by 4 bases and J by 2 bases, with 17 bases between the two germline ends. The chain's CDR3 is CASSTRPRGATDTQYF. CDR3 nucleotide sequence: TGCGCCAGCAGCACCCGCCCCCGGGGGGCCACAGATACGCAGTATTTT.

This clonotype occurred many times. The rearrangement links TRBV12-3 or TRBV12-4 to TRBJ1-4, with D uncertain. The CDR3 has 13 amino acids. V lost 3 bases, J lost 4 bases, and 6 bases lay in between. CDR3 sequence: CASSLGFNEKLFF. Written as DNA, the CDR3 is TGTGCCAGCAGTTTGGGATTTAATGAAAAACTGTTTTTT.

This clonotype turned up a few times. The V call is TRBV6-6, the J call TRBJ1-2, with unresolved D. Germline lookup yields CDR1 MNHNY and CDR2 SVGAGI (reference sequence). The CDR3 length is 14 residues. Deletions cut 7 bases from V and 5 bases from J, with 17 bases between. The CDR3, as DNA: TGTGCCAGCACCCATGGAGACCGGCTTTATGGCTACACCTTC. Its translation: CASTHGDRLYGYTF.

There are many counts of this clonotype. This sequence joins TRBV2 and TRBJ2-7; 11 bases match TRBD2. CDR3 length: 15 amino acids. V lost 1 base to trimming and J lost 2 bases; unmatched junction nucleotides: 1. Looked up from germline, CDR1 is SNHLY and CDR2 is FYNNEI. CDR3 sequence reads: CASSEGLAGTYEQYF. The CDR3 bases are TGTGCCAGCAGTGAAGGACTAGCGGGGACCTACGAGCAGTACTTC.

This clonotype was recorded at least ten times. This chain joins TRBV30 and TRBJ1-2; D is unclear. With 1 base removed from V and 5 bases from J, the gap between germline ends came to 20 bases. This CDR3 is built from 16 residues. Germline V lookup: CDR1 GTSNPN, CDR2 SVGIG (reference sequence). CDR3 nucleotides: TGTGCCTGGAGTGGCCGGGGAGTCTGGGATCGTTATGGCTACACCTTC. This codes for CAWSGRGVWDRYGYTF.

This clonotype has a count of ten or more. V is TRBV4-3 and J is TRBJ2-2; D perhaps matches TRBD2 (6 bases). The CDR3 sequence is 16 residues long. The V gene lost 4 bases and the J gene lost 2 bases, with 14 bases spanning the gap. Germline-derived CDR1 and CDR2 are LGHNA and YSLEER. This chain's CDR3 is CASSLGGLLNTGELFF. Written as DNA, the CDR3 is TGCGCCAGCAGCCTCGGAGGGCTTCTAAACACCGGGGAGCTGTTTTTT.

The rearrangement links TRBV5-1 to TRBJ1-1; the D gene is possibly TRBD1 (5 bases). The V gene's germline CDR1 is SGHRS and CDR2 YFSETQ. The CDR3 is made up of 15 amino acids. V shed 0 bases and J shed 4 bases, with 13 bases lying between them. The CDR3 DNA sequence: TGCGCCAGCAGCTTGGATATGCGGGGGGGCACTGAAGCTTTCTTT. Translation gives CASSLDMRGGTEAFF.

This chain connects TRBV15 to TRBJ2-3, with D possibly called TRBD1 or TRBD2 (5 bases each). Germline values: CDR1 LNHNV, CDR2 YYDKDF (reference sequence). With 1 base removed from V and 2 bases from J, the gap between germline ends came to 19 bases. The CDR3 loop spans 18 amino acids. The CDR3 DNA is TGTGCCACCAGCAGAGCAGTAGAGGGACCACCGATCACAGATACGCAGTATTTT. Translation gives CATSRAVEGPPITDTQYF.

This clonotype showed up many times. The V gene is TRBV3-1, the J gene TRBJ2-5, with D perhaps TRBD1 or TRBD2 (7 bases each). The germline V and J ends were trimmed by 8 bases and 4 bases, with 20 bases remaining between them. Germline CDR1 is LGHDT and CDR2 is YNNKEL (reference sequence). The CDR3 has 15 amino acids. The DNA for the CDR3 is TGTGCCAGCTGCCTCAGGGGGGGCTATGGAGAGACCCAGTACTTC. This codes for CASCLRGGYGETQYF.

This clonotype was counted ten times or more. The V and J genes are TRBV4-1 and TRBJ1-5; no clear D. CDR3 size: 15 residues. Between the trimmed V and J ends, which lost 0 bases and 0 bases, there was a span of 6 bases. The germline V gene encodes CDR1 MGHRA and CDR2 YSYEKL. CDR3 in amino acids: CASSQDPYSNQPQHF. The CDR3 nucleotides are TGCGCCAGCAGCCAAGACCCTTATAGCAATCAGCCCCAGCATTTT.

Many counts were recorded for this clonotype. V usage is TRBV6-2 or TRBV6-3 and J usage is TRBJ2-2, with D tentatively TRBD2 (5 bases). The CDR3 has 16 amino acids. Trimming removed 5 bases at V and 5 bases at J, with 18 bases between. Germline values: CDR1 MNHEY, CDR2 SVGEGT. The CDR3: CASSLRAGGRTGELFF. The CDR3 DNA follows: TGTGCCAGCAGTCTAAGGGCAGGCGGGCGAACCGGGGAGCTGTTTTTT.

The chain combines TRBV4-1 with TRBJ2-7; 8 bases agree with TRBD1. J lost 4 bases, V lost 2 bases, and 4 bases had no gene match. The germline CDR1 and CDR2 sequences are MGHRA and YSYEKL. This CDR3 is 14 amino acids long. CDR3 sequence (DNA): TGCGCCAGCAGCCAAACCGGGACAGGATACGAGCAGTACTTC. It codes for CASSQTGTGYEQYF.

Many counts were recorded for this clonotype. The chain uses TRBV11-3 and TRBJ2-2; no firm D call. Trimming removed 1 base at V and 2 bases at J, with 5 bases between. The CDR3 loop spans 14 amino acids. The germline gives CDR1 SGHNT, CDR2 YENEEA. CDR3 coding DNA: TGTGCCAGCAGCTTAGGTCCCAACACCGGGGAGCTGTTTTTT. Residues: CASSLGPNTGELFF.

This clonotype was seen repeatedly, ten times or more. The V gene is TRBV11-2, the J gene TRBJ2-2, with D perhaps being TRBD1 or TRBD2 (6 bases each). Trimming took off 5 bases at V and 5 bases at J, with 18 bases between the two ends. Germline CDR1 and CDR2: SGHAT and FQNNGV. The CDR3 totals 16 residues. The CDR3 reads CASSPGWKGGTGELFF. For the CDR3, the DNA is TGTGCCAGCAGCCCGGGTTGGAAAGGGGGGACCGGGGAGCTGTTTTTT. Looking up the rest from reference TRBV11-2 and TRBJ2-2 gives the full variable domain: EAGVAQSPRYKIIEKRQSVAFWCNPISGHATLYWYQQILGQGPKLLIQFQNNGVVDDSQLPKDRFSAERLKGVDSTLKIQPAKLEDSAVYLCASSPGWKGGTGELFFGEGSRLTVL.

This clonotype occurred many times. The rearrangement links TRBV4-1 to TRBJ2-7; D is undetermined. The germline gives CDR1 MGHRA, CDR2 YSYEKL. The CDR3 sequence is 14 residues long. The germline V and J ends were trimmed by 1 base and 0 bases, with 7 bases remaining between them. This CDR3 is CASSQGHGSYEQYF. CDR3 DNA sequence: TGCGCCAGCAGCCAAGGGCACGGCTCCTACGAGCAGTACTTC.

This clonotype was found many times. This rearrangement joins TRBV29-1 to TRBJ1-1, with D perhaps TRBD1 (6 bases). Germline V gives CDR1 SQVTM, CDR2 ANQGSEA. Trimming removed 5 bases at V and 4 bases at J, with 14 bases between. CDR3 length: 13 amino acids. The CDR3 reads CSVHGSGATEAFF. The CDR3, as DNA: TGCAGCGTTCATGGGTCGGGGGCCACTGAAGCTTTCTTT. Full variable domain (rest looked up from reference TRBV29-1 and TRBJ1-1): SAVISQKPSRDICQRGTSLTIQCQVDSQVTMMFWYRQQPGQSLTLIATANQGSEATYESGFVIDKFPISRPNLTFSTLTVSNMSPEDSSIYLCSVHGSGATEAFFGQGTRLTVV.

This clonotype was counted many times. The chain uses TRBV15 and TRBJ2-2; D is possibly TRBD1 (6 bases). V was cut by 0 bases and J by 3 bases, with 11 bases left in between. The CDR3 spans 16 residues. From germline, CDR1 is LNHNV and CDR2 YYDKDF (reference sequence). Written as DNA, the CDR3 is TGTGCCACCAGCAGAGATTGGGCAGGGGACACCGGGGAGCTGTTTTTT. Protein: CATSRDWAGDTGELFF.

This clonotype was recorded at least ten times. The gene calls are TRBV7-2 and TRBJ1-1; D gene ambiguous. V was shortened by 2 bases and J by 0 bases, with 13 bases between the two germline ends. CDR1 is SGHTA and CDR2 is FQGNSA in the germline V gene. The CDR3 is 16 amino acids. In DNA, the CDR3 is TGTGCCAGCAGCTTAATCGGCACTCGAATGAACACTGAAGCTTTCTTT. It encodes CASSLIGTRMNTEAFF.

This clonotype was seen at least ten times. The V call is TRBV19, the J call TRBJ2-7; TRBD1 aligns across 8 bases. The CDR3 contains 15 residues. CDR1 is LNHDA and CDR2 is SQIVND in the germline V gene (reference sequence). Trimming at V came to 5 bases and at J to 5 bases, leaving 11 bases not matched to a gene. The CDR3 protein is CASSPRGRIVDEQYF. The CDR3, as DNA: TGTGCCAGTAGTCCCAGGGGGCGCATTGTCGACGAGCAGTACTTC.

This clonotype showed up many times. The chain uses TRBV5-1 and TRBJ2-7, with D possibly matching TRBD2 (6 bases). Germline CDR1 SGHRS, CDR2 YFSETQ. The ends were cut back, 1 base at V and 5 bases at J, with 10 bases in the middle. The CDR3 has 13 amino acids. The CDR3 loop reads CASSLPGSDEQYF. In nucleotides, the CDR3 is TGCGCCAGCAGCTTGCCCGGGAGCGACGAGCAGTACTTC.

The chain uses TRBV13 and TRBJ2-7; 8 bases align to TRBD2. Germline V gene lookup returns CDR1 PRHDT and CDR2 FYEKMQ (reference sequence). J gave up 6 bases and V 5 bases, and 12 bases lay outside the gene matches. This CDR3 contains 15 residues. CDR3 in DNA: TGTGCCAGCAGCCCTCGAATAGCGGGGAACGTCGAGCAGTACTTC. Translating gives CASSPRIAGNVEQYF.

This clonotype was counted only a few times. The rearrangement links TRBV27 to TRBJ2-7, with 7 bases fitting TRBD2. The V and J ends lost 2 bases and 3 bases, in that order; junction bases with no gene match: 7. CDR3 length: 15 amino acids. CDR1 MNHEY and CDR2 SMNVEV come from the germline V gene (reference sequence). The CDR3 protein is CASSLIAGVLYEQYF. DNA for the CDR3: TGTGCCAGCAGTTTAATAGCGGGCGTCCTCTACGAGCAGTACTTC.

This clonotype came up many times. The CDR3 sequence: CASSRSGRALNEQFF. The CDR3 DNA follows: TGTGCCAGCAGTCGGAGCGGGAGGGCCCTCAATGAGCAGTTCTTC. The chain joins TRBV28 to TRBJ2-1; 10 bases are shared with TRBD2. Trimming removed 5 bases from V and 6 bases from J; junction bases left unmatched: 7. CDR3 length: 15 amino acids. From germline, CDR1 is MDHEN and CDR2 SYDVKM.

This clonotype has at least ten counts. This chain links TRBV18 with TRBJ2-4, with D maybe TRBD1 (5 bases). This CDR3 is built from 18 residues. In germline, CDR1 is KGHSH, CDR2 LQKENI. V lost 1 base and J 0 bases, leaving 16 bases between the germline ends. The CDR3 bases are TGTGCCAGCTCACCACTTCCCTTTGACAGCCTAGCCAAAAACATTCAGTACTTC. This codes for CASSPLPFDSLAKNIQYF. Supplemented by reference TRBV18 and TRBJ2-4, the full variable domain reads NAGVMQNPRHLVRRRGQEARLRCSPMKGHSHVYWYRQLPEEGLKFMVYLQKENIIDESGMPKERFSAEFPKEGPSILRIQQVVRGDSAAYFCASSPLPFDSLAKNIQYFGAGTRLSVL.

The table lists this clonotype with many counts. CDR3 coding DNA: TGTGCCAGCTCACTCCCAGGGTCCCCTGAAGCTTTCTTT. Translating it yields CASSLPGSPEAFF. The chain uses TRBV18 and TRBJ1-1, with D possibly being TRBD1 (5 bases). CDR1 is KGHSH and CDR2 is LQKENI in the germline V gene. Trimming took 4 bases from V and 6 from J, leaving 12 bases between them. The CDR3 contains 13 residues. The whole variable domain, remainder taken from reference TRBV18 and TRBJ1-1, is NAGVMQNPRHLVRRRGQEARLRCSPMKGHSHVYWYRQLPEEGLKFMVYLQKENIIDESGMPKERFSAEFPKEGPSILRIQQVVRGDSAAYFCASSLPGSPEAFFGQGTRLTVV.